What follows are 16 T cell receptor beta chains derived from one specimen sequenced in a study of blood T cell repertoires in COVID-19 (dated by TCRdb to about 2020). The library relied on the immunoSEQ multiplex PCR assay. Entries here come from immuneACCESS through TCRdb and include only in-frame sequences with V and J called. Some clones fail to appear in such tables; in the studies checked, an unresolved V gene covers under half of the shortfall, and the cause of the remainder is unknown. The sample has roughly 160,000 clones on record, 80% to 90% of them singletons. The ten largest make up about 1.9% of the sample. Sequencing used peripheral blood. The receptors here all came from an elderly woman with acute or convalescent COVID-19.

A single count supports this clone. The V and J genes are TRBV27 and TRBJ1-2; 7 bases line up with TRBD1. The germline CDR1 and CDR2 sequences are MNHEY and SMNVEV (reference sequence). The V segment lost 8 bases and the J segment 8 bases; nucleotides outside the gene matches: 11. This CDR3 region has 13 residues. CDR3 region: CASGLQGRLGYTF. In DNA form, the CDR3 reads TGTGCCAGCGGATTACAGGGGCGATTGGGCTACACCTTC.

In its sample, this clone was seen once. The chain links TRBV7-2 to TRBJ2-5, with a tentative D call TRBD1 (5 bases). The V and J ends lost 4 bases and 9 bases respectively, with 15 bases between them. CDR3 length: 13 amino acids. Germline V gene sequence: CDR1 SGHTA, CDR2 FQGNSA. The CDR3 nucleotides read TGTGCCAGCAGCTCCGGCCAAGTAGGGGCCCAGTACTTC. Translated: CASSSGQVGAQYF.

V and J are TRBV28 and TRBJ2-3; TRBD2 is a possible D gene (6 bases). Germline V CDR1 and CDR2: MDHEN, SYDVKM. The CDR3 runs to 17 residues. V was pared by 7 bases and J by 0 bases, with 20 bases between. The CDR3 spells CASNLGGAVRSTDTQYF. The CDR3 nucleotides are TGTGCCAGCAATTTGGGCGGGGCGGTCAGAAGCACAGATACGCAGTATTTT.

V and J are TRBV18 and TRBJ2-7, with D perhaps matching TRBD2 (6 bases). CDR1 is KGHSH and CDR2 is LQKENI in the germline V gene. V dropped 0 bases and J dropped 7 bases, with 16 bases sitting between them. CDR3 length equals 15 residues. The CDR3 nucleotides are TGTGCCAGCTCACCACCCCTAACCGCTGCGGGGGAGCAGTACTTC. Translated, it gives CASSPPLTAAGEQYF.

The V call is TRBV18, the J call TRBJ1-4; D is possibly TRBD1 (5 bases). V dropped 2 bases and J dropped 8 bases, with 12 bases sitting between them. This CDR3 is built from 14 residues. Germline CDR1 and CDR2: KGHSH and LQKENI. CDR3 protein: CASSPRQGGEKLFF. The CDR3 DNA is TGTGCCAGCTCACCAAGGCAGGGAGGCGAAAAACTGTTTTTT.

Ten or more counts support this clone. The rearrangement uses TRBV7-2 and TRBJ1-2, with TRBD1 identical over 10 bases. The CDR3 has 16 residues. The junction had 8 bases not matched to a gene; V was cut back by 3 bases and J by 4 bases. Germline CDR1 SGHTA, CDR2 FQGNSA. The CDR3 sequence: CASSLGRDRGGYGYTF. The CDR3 nucleotides are TGTGCCAGCAGCTTGGGGCGGGACAGGGGAGGCTATGGCTACACCTTC.

The gene calls are TRBV19 and TRBJ1-5; the match to TRBD1 covers 10 bases. J gave up 7 bases and V 8 bases, and 5 bases lay outside the gene matches. The CDR3 is made up of 13 amino acids. CDR1 is LNHDA, CDR2 SQIVND, per germline (reference sequence). The CDR3 region is CASRDRGQQPQHF. The CDR3 DNA sequence: TGTGCCAGTCGTGACAGGGGGCAGCAGCCCCAGCATTTT.

V is TRBV30 and J is TRBJ1-4; 8 bases match TRBD1. Germline trimming cut 0 bases from V and 4 bases from J; bases unmatched to any gene: 1. CDR1 GTSNPN and CDR2 SVGIG come from the germline V gene (reference sequence). There are 14 residues in the CDR3. This CDR3 is CAWSVQGGNEKLFF. The DNA for the CDR3 is TGTGCCTGGAGTGTACAGGGGGGTAATGAAAAACTGTTTTTT.

This chain joins TRBV5-1 and TRBJ2-1, with 10 bases identical to TRBD1. V was pared by 4 bases and J by 8 bases, with 9 bases of the junction left unmatched. CDR1 SGHRS and CDR2 YFSETQ come from the germline V gene. The CDR3 spans 15 residues. In DNA form, the CDR3 reads TGCGCCAGCAGCCCGGACCGGGACAGGGGATATGAGCAGTTCTTC. Protein sequence: CASSPDRDRGYEQFF.

As concerns this clone: One end of the junction does not line up with germline, which may come from a read error. The chain employs TRBV2 and TRBJ1-5, with 7 bases aligning to TRBD1. CDR3 length equals 14 residues. Germline V CDR1 and CDR2: SNHLY, FYNNEI. This CDR3 reads CASSLGQYNQPQHF. The CDR3 DNA sequence: TGTGCCAGCAGTTTGGGACAGTACAATCAACCCCAGCATTTT.

This clone was counted between two and nine times. The V gene is TRBV7-9, the J gene TRBJ1-2; TRBD1 aligns across 10 bases. The V gene end was trimmed by 2 bases and the J gene end by 4 bases; junction bases not matched to a gene: 4. Germline CDR1 is SEHNR and CDR2 is FQNEAQ (reference sequence). The CDR3 runs 15 residues. The CDR3 is CASSLIDRGPYGYTF. Written as DNA, the CDR3 is TGTGCCAGCAGCTTAATTGACAGGGGGCCCTATGGCTACACCTTC.

This chain joins TRBV19 and TRBJ1-5; 7 positions agree with TRBD1. CDR3 length: 17 residues. The V segment lost 5 bases and the J segment 1 base; nucleotides outside the gene matches: 11. Germline CDR1 reads LNHDA; CDR2 reads SQIVND (reference sequence). CDR3 DNA: TGTGCCAGTAGTGCCCGGGGGCAGGGGGAAAGCAATCAGCCCCAGCATTTT. Protein product: CASSARGQGESNQPQHF.

This sequence joins TRBV7-9 and TRBJ2-7, with a possible D match to TRBD2 (5 bases). CDR3 length: 18 amino acids. Germline CDR1 and CDR2: SEHNR and FQNEAQ (reference sequence). V was cut by 1 base and J by 0 bases, with 19 bases left in between. CDR3 bases: TGTGCCAGCAGCTTAGGGCGGGTTCGGCAGTCGAGCTCCTACGAGCAGTACTTC. It encodes CASSLGRVRQSSSYEQYF.

This chain uses TRBV5-6 with TRBJ2-7; no definite D call. The CDR3 sequence is 12 residues long. Germline values: CDR1 SGHDT, CDR2 YYEEEE. V was pared by 0 bases and J by 3 bases, with 4 bases between. The CDR3 DNA reads as TGTGCCAGCAGCTTGGCCAACTACGAGCAGTACTTC. Its protein is CASSLANYEQYF.

V usage is TRBV7-2 and J usage is TRBJ1-5; D ambiguous. V gave up 1 base and J gave up 1 base, with 8 bases separating them. The germline CDR1 and CDR2 sequences are SGHTA and FQGNSA. This CDR3 has 15 amino acids. CDR3 nucleotides: TGTGCCAGCAGCTTAGAACACCGAAGCAATCAGCCCCAGCATTTT. Translating it yields CASSLEHRSNQPQHF.

This sequence joins TRBV27 and TRBJ2-7, with 10 bases matching TRBD2. Germline CDR1 and CDR2: MNHEY and SMNVEV (reference sequence). The J segment lost 2 bases and the V segment lost 5 bases, leaving 6 bases of the junction unmatched. This CDR3 region has 15 residues. The DNA for the CDR3 is TGTGCCAGCAGTCCAAGACTAGCGGGCACCTACGAGCAGTACTTC. This translates into CASSPRLAGTYEQYF.